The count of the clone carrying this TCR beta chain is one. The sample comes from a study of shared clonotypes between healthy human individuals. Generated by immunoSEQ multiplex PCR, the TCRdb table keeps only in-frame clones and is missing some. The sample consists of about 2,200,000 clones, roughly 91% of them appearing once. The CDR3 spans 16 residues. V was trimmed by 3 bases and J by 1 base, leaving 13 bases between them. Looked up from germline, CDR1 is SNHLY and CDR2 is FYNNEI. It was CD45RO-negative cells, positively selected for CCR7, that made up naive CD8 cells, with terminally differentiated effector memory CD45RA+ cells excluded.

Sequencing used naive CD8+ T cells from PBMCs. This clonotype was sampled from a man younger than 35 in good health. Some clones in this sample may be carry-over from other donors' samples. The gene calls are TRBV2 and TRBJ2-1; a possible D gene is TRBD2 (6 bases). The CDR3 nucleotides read TGTGCCAGCAGTGAGGTTAGCGGAACTTCCTACAATGAGCAGTTCTTC. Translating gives CASSEVSGTSYNEQFF.